The text below deals with one TCR beta chain. Germline loops: CDR1 SGDLS, CDR2 YYNGEE. Unmatched junction bases numbered 2, after V lost 4 bases and J lost 4 bases. There are 14 residues in the CDR3. The data were produced by immunoSEQ multiplex PCR, yet TCRdb's version contains in-frame clones alone and is incomplete. The table has around 19,000 clones, approximately 85% seen once; the top ten hold 11% to 15%. The data are from a study of blood T cell repertoires in COVID-19. Turning to the study itself: The study drew acute and convalescent COVID-19 samples from the United States, Italy and Spain.

This clonotype originated in a man aged 35-49 years with active or convalescent COVID-19. The gene calls are TRBV9 and TRBJ2-3; the match to TRBD1 covers 11 bases. The specimen was peripheral blood. The CDR3 DNA reads TGTGCCAGCAGCATGGGACAGGGGGCAGATACGCAGTATTTT. Amino acid sequence: CASSMGQGADTQYF.